A single sample gave rise to the 6 T cell receptor beta chains below, sequenced in a study of shared clonotypes between healthy human individuals. Libraries were prepared by immunoSEQ multiplex PCR; TCRdb keeps only in-frame clonotypes and omits some of them. The profile shows some 2,400,000 clones, nearly 97% of them singletons. Sequencing used naive CD4+ T cells sorted from blood. The subset is: CD45RA+ positively selected. The origin of the receptors is a man younger than 35 in good health.

This clone was seen only a few times. CDR3 nucleotides: TGTGCCAGCAAGTCAGGGGGCACGTATTCACCCCTCCACTTT. Residues: CASKSGGTYSPLHF. The chain is built from TRBV2 and TRBJ1-6, with 8 bases matching TRBD1. The length of the CDR3 is 14 residues. J lost 8 bases, V lost 7 bases, and 7 bases had no gene match. The germline gives CDR1 SNHLY, CDR2 FYNNEI.

The gene calls are TRBV7-2 and TRBJ1-2; no reliable D call. The germline CDR1 and CDR2 sequences are SGHTA and FQGNSA. This CDR3 has 11 residues. V was shortened by 7 bases and J by 5 bases, with 8 bases between the two germline ends. CDR3 nucleotide sequence: TGTGCCAGCACGAGGGTGTATGGCTACACCTTC. Encoded protein: CASTRVYGYTF.

CDR3 bases: TGTGCCAGCAGTCGCAAGCCAGGCTCGAACACCGGGGAGCTGTTTTTT. Translated: CASSRKPGSNTGELFF. V is TRBV11-2 and J is TRBJ2-2; D remains unclear. Trimming stripped 6 bases from V and 0 bases from J, with 14 bases between. This CDR3 has 16 amino acids. Germline V gene lookup returns CDR1 SGHAT and CDR2 FQNNGV.

The chain uses TRBV4-1 and TRBJ2-7, with D uncertain. The germline V gene has CDR1 MGHRA and CDR2 YSYEKL. The CDR3 loop spans 13 amino acids. With 0 bases removed from V and 8 bases from J, the gap between germline ends came to 11 bases. CDR3 amino acids: CASSQDLSLQQYF. The CDR3 DNA reads TGCGCCAGCAGCCAAGACTTGAGTCTACAGCAGTACTTC.

J is TRBJ2-3 and V is TRBV5-4; D is possibly TRBD1 (6 bases). The CDR3 extends over 15 amino acids. Looked up from germline, CDR1 is SGHNT and CDR2 is YYREEE (reference sequence). The ends were cut back, 5 bases at V and 0 bases at J, with 13 bases in the middle. CDR3 DNA: TGTGCCAGCAGTTCTGGACAGTTAAGCACAGATACGCAGTATTTT. As protein: CASSSGQLSTDTQYF. Together with reference TRBV5-4 and TRBJ2-3, the CDR3 gives the full variable domain: ETGVTQSPTHLIKTRGQQVTLRCSSQSGHNTVSWYQQALGQGPQFIFQYYREEENGRGNFPPRFSGLQFPNYSSELNVNALELDDSALYLCASSSGQLSTDTQYFGPGTRLTVL.

The chain combines TRBV9 with TRBJ2-2; weak D call: TRBD2 (5 bases). CDR1 and CDR2 from the germline V gene are SGDLS and YYNGEE. The CDR3 is 16 residues long. V was shortened by 3 bases and J by 6 bases, with 18 bases between the two germline ends. CDR3 protein: CASSEAPRERAGELFF. Written as DNA, the CDR3 is TGTGCCAGCAGCGAGGCCCCGAGGGAGAGGGCCGGGGAGCTGTTTTTT.